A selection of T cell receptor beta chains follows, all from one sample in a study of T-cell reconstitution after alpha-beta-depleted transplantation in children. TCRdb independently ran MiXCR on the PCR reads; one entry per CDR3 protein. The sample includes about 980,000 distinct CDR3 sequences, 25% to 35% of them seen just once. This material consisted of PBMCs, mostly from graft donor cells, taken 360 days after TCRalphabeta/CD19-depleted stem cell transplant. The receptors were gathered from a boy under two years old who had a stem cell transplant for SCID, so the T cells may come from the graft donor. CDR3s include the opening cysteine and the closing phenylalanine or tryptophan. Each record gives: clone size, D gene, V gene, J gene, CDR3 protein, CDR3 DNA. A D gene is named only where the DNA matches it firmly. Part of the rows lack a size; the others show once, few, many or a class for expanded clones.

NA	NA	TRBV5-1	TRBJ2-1	CASSLAENEQFF	TGCGCCAGCAGCTTGGCGGAGAATGAGCAGTTCTTC
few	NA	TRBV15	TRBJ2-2	CATSRRSIARGTGELFF	TGTGCCACCAGCCGCCGATCGATAGCCAGGGGCACCGGGGAGCTGTTTTTT
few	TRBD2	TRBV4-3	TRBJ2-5	CASSQETAGGGLETQYF	TGCGCCAGCAGCCAAGAAACCGCCGGCGGGGGGTTAGAGACCCAGTACTTC
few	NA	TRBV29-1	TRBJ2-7	CSVSGYLTYEQYF	TGCAGCGTGTCCGGGTATCTCACATACGAGCAGTACTTC
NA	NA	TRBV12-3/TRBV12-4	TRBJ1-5	CASSRWGREQPQHF	TGTGCCAGCAGCCGATGGGGGAGAGAGCAGCCCCAGCATTTT
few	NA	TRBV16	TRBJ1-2	CASITKRAAANYGYTF	TGTGCCAGCATCACCAAGAGGGCAGCAGCTAACTATGGCTACACCTTC
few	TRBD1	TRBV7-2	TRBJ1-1	CASSPQGGANTEAFF	TGTGCCAGCAGCCCCCAGGGGGGGGCGAACACTGAAGCTTTCTTT
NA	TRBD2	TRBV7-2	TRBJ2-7	CASRRTSGGPSSYEQYF	TGTGCCAGCAGAAGGACTAGCGGGGGCCCGAGCTCCTACGAGCAGTACTTC
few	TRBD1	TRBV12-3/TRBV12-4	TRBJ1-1	CASTGTGRKSEAFF	TGTGCCAGCACCGGGACAGGGAGAAAATCTGAAGCTTTCTTT
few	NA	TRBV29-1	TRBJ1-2	CSVETPNYGYTF	TGCAGCGTAGAAACGCCTAACTATGGCTACACCTTC
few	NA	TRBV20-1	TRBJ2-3	CSAPGPTKDTQYF	TGCAGTGCCCCGGGACCTACAAAGGATACGCAGTATTTT
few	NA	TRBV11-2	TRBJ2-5	CASSLYGGPQETQYF	TGTGCCAGCAGCCTTTACGGGGGGCCACAAGAGACCCAGTACTTC
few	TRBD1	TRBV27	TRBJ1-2	CASSDTGTGSGYTF	TGTGCCAGCAGTGATACAGGGACAGGGTCTGGCTACACCTTC
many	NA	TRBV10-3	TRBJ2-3	CAISQGTSVQYF	TGTGCCATCAGCCAGGGCACCTCCGTCCAGTATTTT
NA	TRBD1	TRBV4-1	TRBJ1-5	CASSQIQGRTGIGKPQHF	TGCGCCAGCAGCCAGATTCAGGGCAGGACAGGGATCGGTAAGCCCCAGCATTTT
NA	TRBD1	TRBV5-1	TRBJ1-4	CASSSGQANEKLFF	TGCGCCAGCAGCTCGGGACAGGCTAATGAAAAACTGTTTTTT
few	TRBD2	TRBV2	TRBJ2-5	CASRKTSGQETQYF	TGTGCCAGCAGGAAGACTAGCGGCCAAGAGACCCAGTACTTC
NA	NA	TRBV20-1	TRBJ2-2	CCARDLTGLSNTGELFF	TGCTGTGCTAGAGATCTTACGGGGTTGTCGAACACCGGGGAGCTGTTTTTT
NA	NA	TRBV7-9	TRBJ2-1	CASSPVWGSYNEQFF	TGTGCCAGCAGCCCCGTATGGGGTTCCTACAATGAGCAGTTCTTC
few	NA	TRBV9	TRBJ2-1	CASSAPVLDNEQFF	TGTGCCAGCAGCGCCCCGGTATTAGACAATGAGCAGTTCTTC
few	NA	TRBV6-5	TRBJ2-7	CASSYVPSDGGEQYF	TGTGCCAGCAGTTACGTCCCCTCGGACGGTGGCGAGCAGTACTTC
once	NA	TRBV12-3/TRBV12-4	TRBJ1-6	CASRLTARISPLHF	TGTGCCAGCAGGCTGACAGCGCGGATTTCACCCCTCCACTTT
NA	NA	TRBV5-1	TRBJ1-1	CATSLAIYADEGPEAFF	TGCGCCACCAGCTTGGCCATCTATGCCGACGAAGGACCTGAAGCTTTCTTT
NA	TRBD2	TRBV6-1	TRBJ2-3	CASRVRTSGGTDTQYF	TGTGCCAGCAGGGTACGGACTAGCGGGGGAACAGATACGCAGTATTTT
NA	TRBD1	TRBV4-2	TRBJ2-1	CASSQDQGQGAFGEQFF	TGTGCCAGCAGCCAAGATCAGGGACAGGGGGCTTTTGGTGAGCAGTTCTTC
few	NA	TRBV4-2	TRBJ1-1	CASSQETSEAFF	TGTGCCAGCAGCCAAGAGACCAGTGAAGCTTTCTTT
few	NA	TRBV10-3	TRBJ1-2	CAISEGRRMPGGYTF	TGTGCCATCAGTGAGGGACGGAGGATGCCTGGCGGCTACACCTTC
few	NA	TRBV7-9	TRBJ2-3	CASSLPPGTPNTQYF	TGTGCCAGCAGCCTACCGCCGGGGACCCCGAATACGCAGTATTTT
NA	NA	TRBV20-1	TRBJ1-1	CSARQSQDTEAFF	TGCAGTGCTAGACAGTCCCAGGACACTGAAGCTTTCTTT
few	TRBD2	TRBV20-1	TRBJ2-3	CSARRWLAGPVNTDTQYF	TGCAGTGCTAGGAGGTGGCTAGCGGGGCCTGTTAACACAGATACGCAGTATTTT
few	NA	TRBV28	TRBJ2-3	CASSPGLIMHPSTDTQYF	TGTGCCAGCAGTCCGGGCTTAATTATGCACCCCAGCACAGATACGCAGTATTTT
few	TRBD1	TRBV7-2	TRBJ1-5	CASSEDRGSNQPQHF	TGTGCCAGCAGCGAGGACAGGGGTAGCAATCAGCCCCAGCATTTT
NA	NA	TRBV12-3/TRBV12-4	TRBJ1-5	CASSAAQGKIQPQHF	TGTGCCAGCAGTGCTGCTCAGGGGAAGATTCAGCCCCAGCATTTT
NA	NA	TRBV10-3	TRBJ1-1	CAGGGATWGEAFF	TGTGCCGGCGGGGGAGCGACGTGGGGTGAAGCTTTCTTT
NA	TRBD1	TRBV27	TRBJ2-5	CASSWIGQGQETQYF	TGTGCCAGCAGCTGGATCGGACAGGGGCAAGAGACCCAGTACTTC
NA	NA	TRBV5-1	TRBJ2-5	CASSPRGRSQETQYF	TGCGCCAGCAGCCCCAGGGGACGGAGCCAAGAGACCCAGTACTTC
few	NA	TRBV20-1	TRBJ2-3	CSARDPWQDTQYF	TGCAGTGCTAGAGATCCCTGGCAAGATACGCAGTATTTT
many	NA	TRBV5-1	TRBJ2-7	CASSLAPTEAYEQYF	TGCGCCAGCAGCTTGGCGCCAACAGAGGCCTACGAGCAGTACTTC
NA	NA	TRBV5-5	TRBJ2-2	CASRRRDGNTGELFF	TGTGCCAGCAGGCGACGGGACGGGAACACCGGGGAGCTGTTTTTT
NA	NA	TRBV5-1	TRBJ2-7	CASSFSPFPYEQYF	TGCGCCAGCAGCTTTTCGCCGTTTCCCTACGAGCAGTACTTC
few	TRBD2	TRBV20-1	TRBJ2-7	CSATSGTYSYEQYF	TGCAGTGCCACTAGCGGGACTTACTCCTACGAGCAGTACTTC